This TCR beta chain stems from a study of Ad26.COV2.S vaccination and SARS-CoV-2 variants. The wider study: By the intramuscular route, Ad26.COV2.S was given once, or twice 56 days apart.

Sample treatment: roughly 19 received Ad26.COV2.S at low or high dose, single or two shots; five or six received placebo; per-sample allocation not given. The samples were gathered on day 63 after the first injection of vaccine or placebo. This CDR3 has 15 amino acids. The ends were cut back, 1 base at V and 2 bases at J, with 6 bases in the middle. CDR1 is LGHNA and CDR2 is YSLEER in the germline V gene. The protocol was immunoSEQ multiplex PCR, while the TCRdb copy is restricted to in-frame clones and leaves out a portion. The data show 350,000 to 500,000 clones, more than 75% seen once. This sequence originates from a person between 18 and 60 years old who received the Ad26.COV2.S COVID-19 vaccine or a placebo. This sequence joins TRBV4-3 and TRBJ1-6; D may be TRBD1 (6 bases). Sequenced material: peripheral blood, taken in a trial of Ad26.COV2.S vaccine versus placebo. CDR3 bases: TGCGCCAGCAGCCAAGGACAGGCCTATAATTCACCCCTCCACTTT. This encodes CASSQGQAYNSPLHF.